A single sample gave rise to the 26 T cell receptor beta chains below, sequenced in a study of type 1 regulatory T cells. Via MiXCR, TCRdb re-called the reads, giving one row per CDR3 protein. The sample yields approximately 97,000 distinct CDR3 sequences, less than 40% seen once. The sample consisted of CD4+ T cells, either the whole sample or a sorted fraction (not recorded which). These receptors were obtained from a human donor in good health.

The chain recombines TRBV11-1 with TRBJ2-1, with D perhaps TRBD1 or TRBD2 (7 bases each). The V and J ends lost 5 bases and 8 bases respectively, with 19 bases between them. CDR3 size: 15 residues. The germline gives CDR1 SGHAT, CDR2 FQDESV (reference sequence). The CDR3 protein is CASSPREGASYEQFF. For the CDR3, the DNA is TGTGCCAGCAGCCCCAGGGAGGGGGCTTCCTATGAGCAGTTCTTC.

The rearrangement links TRBV20-1 to TRBJ2-7, with D perhaps matching TRBD1 or TRBD2 (6 bases each). V dropped 2 bases and J dropped 0 bases, with 17 bases sitting between them. The CDR3 loop spans 16 amino acids. Germline assignment: CDR1 DFQATT and CDR2 SNEGSKA (reference sequence). CDR3: CSARPQGGTISYEQYF. DNA for the CDR3: TGCAGTGCTAGACCCCAAGGCGGGACAATCTCCTACGAGCAGTACTTC.

This chain links TRBV28 with TRBJ1-5; D gene unclear. Germline assignment: CDR1 MDHEN and CDR2 SYDVKM. The ends were cut back, 3 bases at V and 3 bases at J, with 9 bases in the middle. The CDR3 runs to 14 residues. This CDR3 reads CASSFRGFNQPQHF. The CDR3 nucleotides are TGTGCCAGCAGTTTTCGTGGTTTCAATCAGCCCCAGCATTTT.

As concerns this clonotype: The junction departs from the called germline gene at one end, perhaps through a read error. This chain connects TRBV12-3 or TRBV12-4 to TRBJ2-7; possibly TRBD1 or TRBD2 for D (6 bases each). The CDR3 loop spans 15 amino acids. The DNA for the CDR3 is TGTGCCGGCAGCCCATTGGGGGGCTGGAGCTACGAGCAGTACTTC. Its protein is CAGSPLGGWSYEQYF.

This clonotype has just a few counts. This chain connects TRBV30 to TRBJ1-4; D is unclear. CDR3 length: 14 residues. Germline-derived CDR1 and CDR2 are GTSNPN and SVGIG (reference sequence). The ends were cut back, 4 bases at V and 0 bases at J, with 9 bases in the middle. CDR3 DNA sequence: TGTGCCTGGACGGGATCTGCAACTAATGAAAAACTGTTTTTT. This codes for CAWTGSATNEKLFF.

Only a few counts were recorded for this clonotype. This chain links TRBV7-9 with TRBJ2-3, with 10 bases identical to TRBD2. With 5 bases clipped from V and 1 base from J, the junction kept 3 bases outside the gene matches. Germline-derived CDR1 and CDR2 are SEHNR and FQNEAQ (reference sequence). The CDR3 runs to 15 residues. The CDR3: CASSPGTSGTDTQYF. The CDR3 DNA reads as TGTGCCAGCAGCCCCGGGACTAGCGGCACAGATACGCAGTATTTT.

This clonotype was counted between two and nine times. The chain carries TRBV7-9 and TRBJ2-3, with 7 bases that match TRBD1. Per germline, CDR1 SEHNR and CDR2 FQNEAQ (reference sequence). The CDR3 extends over 16 amino acids. V trimming: 5 bases; J trimming: 3 bases; junction bases outside the gene matches: 11. In DNA form, the CDR3 reads TGTGCCAGCAGCCCCGCCTCCGGGACAGAAACAGATACGCAGTATTTT. Encoded protein: CASSPASGTETDTQYF.

The chain is built from TRBV5-1 and TRBJ2-5; 9 bases match TRBD2. Germline V gene data show CDR1 as SGHRS and CDR2 as YFSETQ. This CDR3 contains 16 residues. Trimming took 0 bases from V and 4 from J; bases not matched to a gene: 7. The DNA of the CDR3 is TGCGCCAGCAGCTTGGAAGCCGCGGGGGGGCTAGAGACCCAGTACTTC. Translated: CASSLEAAGGLETQYF.

This clonotype was seen more than once but under ten times. The genes are TRBV24-1 and TRBJ1-5, with D uncertain. With 7 bases removed from V and 2 bases from J, the gap between germline ends came to 8 bases. Looked up from germline, CDR1 is KGHDR and CDR2 is SFDVKD. The CDR3 length is 13 residues. This CDR3 is CATSRDGNQPQHF. The DNA of the CDR3 is TGTGCCACCAGCCGGGATGGCAATCAGCCCCAGCATTTT.

This clonotype was detected only a few times. The chain uses TRBV7-6 and TRBJ2-5; 10 positions match TRBD2. The germline V gene has CDR1 SGHVS and CDR2 FNYEAQ. V was pared by 5 bases and J by 3 bases, with 6 bases of the junction left unmatched. The CDR3 runs to 15 residues. The DNA for the CDR3 is TGTGCCAGCAGCCTCCTCACTAGCGGGGAAGAGACCCAGTACTTC. The encoded protein is CASSLLTSGEETQYF.

The chain combines TRBV20-1 with TRBJ1-6, with a tentative D call TRBD1 (5 bases). This CDR3 is 17 amino acids long. The germline V and J ends were trimmed by 3 bases and 3 bases, with 18 bases remaining between them. Looked up from germline, CDR1 is DFQATT and CDR2 is SNEGSKA (reference sequence). DNA for the CDR3: TGCAGTGCTAGTTCAGGAGTTGGGGGGTTCTATAATTCACCCCTCCACTTT. This codes for CSASSGVGGFYNSPLHF.

The rearrangement links TRBV29-1 to TRBJ2-3; D tentatively fits TRBD1 or TRBD2 (5 bases each). The CDR3 is 12 amino acids. V shed 5 bases and J shed 8 bases, with 14 bases lying between them. Germline-derived CDR1 and CDR2 are SQVTM and ANQGSEA. CDR3 loop: CSVPEGSGTQYF. CDR3 DNA: TGCAGCGTTCCAGAGGGGTCAGGTACGCAGTATTTT.

The V call is TRBV27, the J call TRBJ2-7; TRBD1 agrees at 10 bases. Per the germline V gene, CDR1 is MNHEY and CDR2 is SMNVEV (reference sequence). The CDR3 sequence is 15 residues long. The V segment lost 5 bases and the J segment 0 bases; nucleotides outside the gene matches: 4. In DNA form, the CDR3 reads TGTGCCAGCAGTCCGGGACAGGGGATCTCCTACGAGCAGTACTTC. This sequence encodes CASSPGQGISYEQYF.

The chain is built from TRBV4-1 and TRBJ2-1, with 8 bases aligning to TRBD2. CDR3 size: 18 residues. V was clipped by 1 base and J by 9 bases; unmatched bases: 17. In germline, CDR1 is MGHRA, CDR2 YSYEKL. The CDR3 loop reads CASSQVGAGGRKNSEQFF. CDR3 nucleotide sequence: TGCGCCAGCAGCCAAGTGGGGGCAGGCGGGAGGAAAAATAGTGAGCAGTTCTTC.

The V gene is TRBV15, the J gene TRBJ1-2; 7 bases match TRBD1. The CDR3 length is 12 residues. With 4 bases clipped from V and 8 bases from J, the junction kept 4 bases outside the gene matches. Germline lookup yields CDR1 LNHNV and CDR2 YYDKDF (reference sequence). CDR3 DNA: TGTGCCACCAGCACGGACAGGCAGGGCTACACCTTC. Its translation is CATSTDRQGYTF.

The genes are TRBV6-2 or TRBV6-3 and TRBJ2-1, with D possibly matching TRBD1 (5 bases). Looked up from germline, CDR1 is MNHEY and CDR2 is SVGEGT. This CDR3 has 14 residues. Trimming stripped 6 bases from V and 4 bases from J, with 13 bases between. The CDR3 DNA is TGTGCCAGCAGCCACCCTACAGGTTACAATGAGCAGTTCTTC. It specifies CASSHPTGYNEQFF.

The V and J genes are TRBV15 and TRBJ1-2; D perhaps matches TRBD1 (6 bases). The CDR3 spans 16 residues. Germline-derived CDR1 and CDR2 are LNHNV and YYDKDF (reference sequence). V was trimmed by 0 bases and J by 4 bases, leaving 15 bases between them. The CDR3 loop reads CATSRDRTGILYGYTF. Written as DNA, the CDR3 is TGTGCCACCAGCAGAGATCGCACAGGGATCCTCTATGGCTACACCTTC.

V is TRBV11-2 and J is TRBJ1-1; D remains unclear. The germline V gene encodes CDR1 SGHAT and CDR2 FQNNGV. With 7 bases removed from V and 2 bases from J, the gap between germline ends came to 14 bases. The CDR3 runs 14 residues. The CDR3 DNA reads as TGTGCCAGCACCCGAGGGTCGCTAAACACTGAAGCTTTCTTT. Protein product: CASTRGSLNTEAFF.

This clonotype has more than one count but fewer than ten. V is TRBV20-1 and J is TRBJ2-5; TRBD1 matches at 7 bases. The CDR3 spans 13 residues. Per the germline V gene, CDR1 is DFQATT and CDR2 is SNEGSKA (reference sequence). V was clipped by 1 base and J by 4 bases; unmatched bases: 3. CDR3 bases: TGCAGTGCTAGAGTAGGGGGCACAGAGACCCAGTACTTC. It encodes CSARVGGTETQYF.

This clonotype was observed a handful of times. The chain carries TRBV20-1 and TRBJ2-4; D is perhaps TRBD2 (7 bases). Germline lookup yields CDR1 DFQATT and CDR2 SNEGSKA (reference sequence). This CDR3 is 17 amino acids long. Trimming shortened V by 6 bases and J by 1 base, and 22 bases separated the two germline ends. CDR3 sequence: CSASRRGGTLAKNIQYF. The CDR3 region has the DNA TGCAGTGCAAGTCGGAGGGGGGGAACTTTGGCCAAAAACATTCAGTACTTC.

The CDR3 DNA is TGTGCCAGCAGCGGCCCTAGCGGGAGGACCTACAATGAGCAGTTCTTC. Translation gives CASSGPSGRTYNEQFF. V gene TRBV28 combines with J gene TRBJ2-1, with 11 bases fitting TRBD2. The CDR3 runs 16 residues. V lost 6 bases, J lost 2 bases, and 6 bases stayed unmatched. Germline CDR1 reads MDHEN; CDR2 reads SYDVKM.

This clonotype has just a few counts. The chain has TRBV11-2 and TRBJ2-7; 11 bases align to TRBD1. The CDR3 is made up of 19 amino acids. After removal of 0 bases from V and 6 bases from J, the junction contained 16 bases not matched to a gene. The germline V gene encodes CDR1 SGHAT and CDR2 FQNNGV. The CDR3 DNA reads TGTGCCAGCAGCTTAGATCTTTTTTTTGGACAGGGGGCTTCTGGCGAGCAGTACTTC. Its translation: CASSLDLFFGQGASGEQYF.

The CDR3 region has the DNA TGCAGCGTTCGGACTAGCGGGAACACAGATACGCAGTATTTT. Translating gives CSVRTSGNTDTQYF. V gene TRBV29-1 combines with J gene TRBJ2-3, with 12 bases lining up with TRBD2. This CDR3 has 14 amino acids. Germline CDR1 is SQVTM and CDR2 is ANQGSEA. After removal of 5 bases from V and 2 bases from J, the junction contained 2 bases not matched to a gene.

This clonotype was picked up one time. V and J are TRBV7-3 and TRBJ2-1, with 8 nucleotides matching TRBD1. This CDR3 contains 17 residues. Germline V gene sequence: CDR1 SGHTA, CDR2 FQGTGA. After removal of 2 bases from V and 0 bases from J, the junction contained 6 bases not matched to a gene. In DNA, the CDR3 is TGTGCCAGCAGCTTACAGGGCGGACAGGGCTCCTACAATGAGCAGTTCTTC. Translated: CASSLQGGQGSYNEQFF.

This clonotype was seen a handful of times. The chain links TRBV7-9 to TRBJ1-1, with D possibly matching TRBD1 (5 bases). Trimming left V 4 bases short and J 0 bases short, with 12 bases between. Germline CDR1 and CDR2: SEHNR and FQNEAQ (reference sequence). The CDR3 extends over 15 amino acids. The CDR3, as DNA: TGTGCCAGCAGCTCCGCAGGACAATTGAACACTGAAGCTTTCTTT. Protein sequence: CASSSAGQLNTEAFF.

The J gene is TRBJ2-5, the V gene TRBV6-2 or TRBV6-3; D remains unclear. The CDR3 sequence is 12 residues long. Germline V gene lookup returns CDR1 MNHEY and CDR2 SVGEGT. The V gene lost 5 bases and the J gene lost 0 bases, with 4 bases spanning the gap. This CDR3 is CASSGYQETQYF. The CDR3 DNA is TGTGCCAGCAGTGGGTACCAAGAGACCCAGTACTTC.